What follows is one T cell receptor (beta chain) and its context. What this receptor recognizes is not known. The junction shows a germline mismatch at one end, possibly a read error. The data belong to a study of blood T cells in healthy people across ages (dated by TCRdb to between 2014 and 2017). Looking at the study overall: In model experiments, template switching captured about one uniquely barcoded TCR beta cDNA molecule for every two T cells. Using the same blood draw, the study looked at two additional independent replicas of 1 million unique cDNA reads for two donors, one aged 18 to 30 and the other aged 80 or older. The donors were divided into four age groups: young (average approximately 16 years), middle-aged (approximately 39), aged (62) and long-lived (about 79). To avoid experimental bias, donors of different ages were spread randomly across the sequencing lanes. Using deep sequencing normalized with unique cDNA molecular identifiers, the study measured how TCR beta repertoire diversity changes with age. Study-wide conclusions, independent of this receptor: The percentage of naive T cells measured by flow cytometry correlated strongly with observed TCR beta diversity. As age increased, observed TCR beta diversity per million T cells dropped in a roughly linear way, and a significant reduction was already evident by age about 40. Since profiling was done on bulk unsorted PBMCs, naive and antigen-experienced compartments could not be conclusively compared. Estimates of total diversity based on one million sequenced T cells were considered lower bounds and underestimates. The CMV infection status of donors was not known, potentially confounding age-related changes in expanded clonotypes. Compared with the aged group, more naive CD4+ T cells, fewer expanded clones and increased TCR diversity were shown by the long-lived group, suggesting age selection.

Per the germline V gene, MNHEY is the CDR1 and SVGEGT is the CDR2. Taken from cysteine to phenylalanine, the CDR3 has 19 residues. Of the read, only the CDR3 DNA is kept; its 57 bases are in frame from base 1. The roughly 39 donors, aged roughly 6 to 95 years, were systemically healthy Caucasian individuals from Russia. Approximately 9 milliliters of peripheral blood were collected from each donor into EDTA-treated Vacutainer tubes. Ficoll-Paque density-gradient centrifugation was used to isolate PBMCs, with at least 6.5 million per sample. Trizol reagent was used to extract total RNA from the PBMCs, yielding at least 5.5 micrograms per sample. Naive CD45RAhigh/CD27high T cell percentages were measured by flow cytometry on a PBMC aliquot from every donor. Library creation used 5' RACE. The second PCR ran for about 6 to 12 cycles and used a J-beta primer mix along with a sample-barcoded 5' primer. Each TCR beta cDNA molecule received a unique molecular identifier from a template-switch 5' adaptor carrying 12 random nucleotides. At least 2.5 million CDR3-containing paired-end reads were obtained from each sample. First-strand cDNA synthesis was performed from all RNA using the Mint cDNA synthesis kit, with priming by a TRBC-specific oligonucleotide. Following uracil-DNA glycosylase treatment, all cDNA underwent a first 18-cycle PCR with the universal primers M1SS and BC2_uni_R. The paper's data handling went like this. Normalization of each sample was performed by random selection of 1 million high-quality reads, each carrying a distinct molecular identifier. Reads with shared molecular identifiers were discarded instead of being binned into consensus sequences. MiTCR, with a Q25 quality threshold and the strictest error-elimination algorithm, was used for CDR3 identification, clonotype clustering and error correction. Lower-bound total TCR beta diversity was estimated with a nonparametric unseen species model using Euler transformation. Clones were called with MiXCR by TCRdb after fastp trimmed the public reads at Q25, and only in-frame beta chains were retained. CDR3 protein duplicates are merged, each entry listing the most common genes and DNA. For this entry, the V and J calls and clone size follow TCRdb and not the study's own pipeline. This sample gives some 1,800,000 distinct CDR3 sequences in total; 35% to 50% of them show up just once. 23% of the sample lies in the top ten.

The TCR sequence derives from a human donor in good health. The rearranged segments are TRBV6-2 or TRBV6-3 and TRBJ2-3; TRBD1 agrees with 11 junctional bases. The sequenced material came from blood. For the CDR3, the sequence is CACSTLGQGAIISADTQYF. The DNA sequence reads TGTGCCTGCAGTACCTTAGGACAGGGGGCAATTATCAGCGCAGATACGCAGTATTTT.